The rows below give T cell receptor beta chains drawn from one sample of a study of blood T cell repertoires in COVID-19. Profiling relied on immunoSEQ multiplex PCR, and the TCRdb table lists in-frame clones only, not all of them. The data contain 430,000 or so clones, roughly 90% of them singletons. The specimen was peripheral blood. The receptor source for this set is a man aged 18 to 29 with COVID-19, enrolled during active disease. Both conserved end residues are part of each CDR3. The order of the fields is V gene, J gene, CDR3 protein.

V gene: TRBV5-4
J gene: TRBJ2-7
CDR3 protein: CASSLVGGVTDEQYF

V gene: TRBV3-1/TRBV3-2
J gene: TRBJ1-2
CDR3 protein: CASSRGGVDTLNYGYTF

V gene: TRBV6-6
J gene: TRBJ1-2
CDR3 protein: CASSFDRDYGYTF

V gene: TRBV18
J gene: TRBJ2-5
CDR3 protein: CASSPNYSGETQYF

V gene: TRBV7-8
J gene: TRBJ2-1
CDR3 protein: CASSLRAEQFF

V gene: TRBV19
J gene: TRBJ1-5
CDR3 protein: CASSIVAGQQPQHF

V gene: TRBV3-1/TRBV3-2
J gene: TRBJ2-1
CDR3 protein: CASSQVTTSSYNEQFF

V gene: TRBV19
J gene: TRBJ2-1
CDR3 protein: CASSVGLGLNNEQFF

V gene: TRBV5-1
J gene: TRBJ2-7
CDR3 protein: CASSLEFAGGPGEQYF

V gene: TRBV10-2
J gene: TRBJ2-1
CDR3 protein: CATKLGLAGGNEQFF

V gene: TRBV21-1
J gene: TRBJ2-7
CDR3 protein: CALSDRVGSYEQYF

V gene: TRBV3-1/TRBV3-2
J gene: TRBJ1-6
CDR3 protein: CASSQGARSPLHF

V gene: TRBV25-1
J gene: TRBJ2-5
CDR3 protein: CASGRTSGIQETQYF

V gene: TRBV6-5
J gene: TRBJ2-4
CDR3 protein: CASSYNRGNIQYF

V gene: TRBV27
J gene: TRBJ1-5
CDR3 protein: CASSLSGDNQPQHF

V gene: TRBV27
J gene: TRBJ2-7
CDR3 protein: CASSSGSEGQYF

V gene: TRBV5-1
J gene: TRBJ2-2
CDR3 protein: CASSLELANTGELFF

V gene: TRBV7-9
J gene: TRBJ1-1
CDR3 protein: CASSSRHYPEAFF

V gene: TRBV20-1
J gene: TRBJ2-3
CDR3 protein: CSASSAGGLWGTDTQYF

V gene: TRBV30
J gene: TRBJ2-1
CDR3 protein: CAWFTLAGGRSSYNEQFF

V gene: TRBV11-3
J gene: TRBJ2-3
CDR3 protein: CASSDRVIADTQYF

V gene: TRBV19
J gene: TRBJ1-2
CDR3 protein: CASSSGQGQIYGYTF

V gene: TRBV6-4
J gene: TRBJ2-2
CDR3 protein: CASSDKPGTGELFF

V gene: TRBV20-1
J gene: TRBJ1-1
CDR3 protein: CSASLAGAMNTEAFF

V gene: TRBV4-1
J gene: TRBJ2-6
CDR3 protein: CASSHGDSVSGANVLTF

V gene: TRBV10-2
J gene: TRBJ1-5
CDR3 protein: CASSESKGDQPQHF

V gene: TRBV13
J gene: TRBJ2-3
CDR3 protein: CASSYSAGAFPETQYF

V gene: TRBV19
J gene: TRBJ2-5
CDR3 protein: CASSYRGDQETQYF

V gene: TRBV12-3/TRBV12-4
J gene: TRBJ1-5
CDR3 protein: CASHSGGTQHF

V gene: TRBV28
J gene: TRBJ2-7
CDR3 protein: CASSPRGGVHEQYF

V gene: TRBV2
J gene: TRBJ1-2
CDR3 protein: CASSPSNYGYTF

V gene: TRBV11-3
J gene: TRBJ1-1
CDR3 protein: CASSLGGHQNTEAFF

V gene: TRBV11-2
J gene: TRBJ2-5
CDR3 protein: CASSRPGVGETQYF

V gene: TRBV18
J gene: TRBJ1-5
CDR3 protein: CASSPEGNQPQHF

V gene: TRBV27
J gene: TRBJ2-3
CDR3 protein: CASSLGPAGSTDTQYF